The entry below describes one TCR beta chain. These data come from a study of early T cells in non-severe SARS-CoV-2 infection. V shed 1 base, J shed 1 base, and the junction held 6 bases outside the gene matches. Germline CDR1 and CDR2: MGHDK and SYGVNS. The CDR3 has 16 amino acids. Individual cDNA molecules received unique molecular identifiers during library preparation. From the 5' RACE reads, TCRdb called clonotypes with MiXCR, one entry per CDR3 protein. Among roughly 29,000 distinct CDR3 sequences listed, roughly 5.4% were seen once. The chain recombines TRBV25-1 with TRBJ1-1; 7 bases line up with TRBD1. This TCR was recovered from an adult who was a healthcare worker with PCR-confirmed SARS-CoV-2 infection or an uninfected control (not recorded which). The sample taken for sequencing was whole blood. As DNA, the CDR3 is TGTGCCAGCAGTGAATCGACAGGGTACAGGAACACTGAAGCTTTCTTT. It yields the protein CASSESTGYRNTEAFF.